The 3 T cell receptor beta chains in this list originate from one sample, sequenced in a study of Ad26.COV2.S vaccination and SARS-CoV-2 variants. Method: immunoSEQ multiplex PCR; TCRdb's copy keeps in-frame clones and lacks some. The data contain fewer than 500,000 clones, 89% of them singletons. Treatment defined: about 20 received Ad26.COV2.S at low or high dose, single or two shots; five or six received placebo; per-sample allocation not given. The samples were gathered on day 63 after the first injection of vaccine or placebo. The sample here was peripheral blood, taken in a trial of Ad26.COV2.S vaccine versus placebo. The source of these receptors is a person aged 18-60 years who received the Ad26.COV2.S COVID-19 vaccine or a placebo.

The chain links TRBV7-9 to TRBJ1-4; no clear D gene. The germline V gene has CDR1 SEHNR and CDR2 FQNEAQ (reference sequence). This CDR3 spans 16 amino acids. V lost 5 bases and J 0 bases, leaving 13 bases between the germline ends. DNA for the CDR3: TGTGCCAGCAGCCCGCGGGAGGGTGCAACTAATGAAAAACTGTTTTTT. Its translation is CASSPREGATNEKLFF.

This clone was counted a few times. The chain recombines TRBV5-1 with TRBJ1-2; D is ambiguous. Trimming left V 3 bases short and J 4 bases short, with 16 bases between. This CDR3 has 15 residues. In germline, CDR1 is SGHRS, CDR2 YFSETQ. CDR3 amino acids: CASSSMEGSVYGYTF. The CDR3 DNA is TGCGCCAGCAGCTCCATGGAAGGGTCTGTCTATGGCTACACCTTC. Full variable domain (remainder filled in from reference TRBV5-1 and TRBJ1-2): KAGVTQTPRYLIKTRGQQVTLSCSPISGHRSVSWYQQTPGQGLQFLFEYFSETQRNKGNFPGRFSGRQFSNSRSEMNVSTLELGDSALYLCASSSMEGSVYGYTFGSGTRLTVV.

This clone was seen a single time. The rearrangement links TRBV5-6 to TRBJ2-7; 8 nucleotides line up with TRBD1. The CDR3 runs to 15 residues. Trimming removed 0 bases from V and 5 bases from J; junction bases left unmatched: 7. From germline, CDR1 is SGHDT and CDR2 YYEEEE. The CDR3 DNA reads as TGTGCCAGCAGCTTGGGGCTGACAGGGGTGAACGAGCAGTACGTC. Translated: CASSLGLTGVNEQYV.